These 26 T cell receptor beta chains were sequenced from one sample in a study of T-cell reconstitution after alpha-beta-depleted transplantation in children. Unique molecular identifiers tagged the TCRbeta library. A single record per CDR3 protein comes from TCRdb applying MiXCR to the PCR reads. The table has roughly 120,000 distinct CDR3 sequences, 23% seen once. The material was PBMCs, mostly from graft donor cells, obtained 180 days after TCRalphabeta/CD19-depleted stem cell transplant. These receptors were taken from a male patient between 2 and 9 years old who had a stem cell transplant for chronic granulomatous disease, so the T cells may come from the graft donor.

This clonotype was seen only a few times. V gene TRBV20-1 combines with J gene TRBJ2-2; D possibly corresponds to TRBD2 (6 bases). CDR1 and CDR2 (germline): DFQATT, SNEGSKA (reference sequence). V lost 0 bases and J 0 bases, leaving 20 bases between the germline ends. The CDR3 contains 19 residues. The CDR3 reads CSARDRETSSGSNTGELFF. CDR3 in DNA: TGCAGTGCTAGAGATCGGGAGACGTCCTCGGGGTCGAACACCGGGGAGCTGTTTTTT.

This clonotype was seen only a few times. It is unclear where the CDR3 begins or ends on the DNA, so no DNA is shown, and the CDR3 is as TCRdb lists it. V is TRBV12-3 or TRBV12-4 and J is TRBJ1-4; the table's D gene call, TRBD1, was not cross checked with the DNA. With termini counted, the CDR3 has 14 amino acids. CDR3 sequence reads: CASSFLAGNEKLFF.

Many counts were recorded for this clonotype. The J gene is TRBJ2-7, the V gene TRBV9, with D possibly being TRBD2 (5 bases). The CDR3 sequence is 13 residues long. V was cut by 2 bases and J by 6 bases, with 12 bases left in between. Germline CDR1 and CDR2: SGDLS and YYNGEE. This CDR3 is CASSVEGESEQYF. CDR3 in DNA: TGTGCCAGCAGCGTCGAGGGAGAGAGCGAGCAGTACTTC.

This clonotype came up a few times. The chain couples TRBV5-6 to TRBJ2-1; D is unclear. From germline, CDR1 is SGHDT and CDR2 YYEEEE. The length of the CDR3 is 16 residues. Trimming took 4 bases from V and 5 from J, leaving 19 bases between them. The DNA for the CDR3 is TGTGCCAGCAGCGGTGGTTTGGTGGCAGCAGACAATGAGCAGTTCTTC. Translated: CASSGGLVAADNEQFF.

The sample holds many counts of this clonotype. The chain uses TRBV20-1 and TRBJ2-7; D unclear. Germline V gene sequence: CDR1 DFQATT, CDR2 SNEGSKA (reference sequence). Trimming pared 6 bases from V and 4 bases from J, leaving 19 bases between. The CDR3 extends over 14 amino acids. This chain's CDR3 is CSAKEVGAAYEQYF. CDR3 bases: TGCAGTGCAAAAGAGGTTGGCGCAGCATACGAGCAGTACTTC.

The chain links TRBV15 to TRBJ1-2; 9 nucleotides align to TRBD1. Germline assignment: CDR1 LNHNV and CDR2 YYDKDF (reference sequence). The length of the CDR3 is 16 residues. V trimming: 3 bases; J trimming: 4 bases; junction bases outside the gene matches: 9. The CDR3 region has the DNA TGTGCCACCAGCAGTGCACGAACAGGGGGCAGCTATGGCTACACCTTC. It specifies CATSSARTGGSYGYTF.

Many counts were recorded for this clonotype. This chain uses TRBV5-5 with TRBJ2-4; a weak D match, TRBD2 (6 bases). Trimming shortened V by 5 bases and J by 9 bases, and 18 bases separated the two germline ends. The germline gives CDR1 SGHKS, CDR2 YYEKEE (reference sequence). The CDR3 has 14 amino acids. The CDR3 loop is CASRPFGGEVIQYF. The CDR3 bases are TGTGCCAGCAGACCATTCGGCGGGGAGGTCATTCAGTACTTC.

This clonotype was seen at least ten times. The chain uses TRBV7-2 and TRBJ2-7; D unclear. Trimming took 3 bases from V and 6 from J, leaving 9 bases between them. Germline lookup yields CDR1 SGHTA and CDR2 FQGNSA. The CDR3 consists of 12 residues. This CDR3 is CASSFPSTEQYF. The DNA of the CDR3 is TGTGCCAGCAGCTTCCCCTCGACCGAGCAGTACTTC.

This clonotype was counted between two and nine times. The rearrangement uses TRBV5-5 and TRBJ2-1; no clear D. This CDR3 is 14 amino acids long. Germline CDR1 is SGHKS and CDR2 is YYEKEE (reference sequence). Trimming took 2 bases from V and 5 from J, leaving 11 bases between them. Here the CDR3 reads CASSLKLRDNEQFF. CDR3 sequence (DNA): TGTGCCAGCAGCTTAAAACTCCGGGACAATGAGCAGTTCTTC.

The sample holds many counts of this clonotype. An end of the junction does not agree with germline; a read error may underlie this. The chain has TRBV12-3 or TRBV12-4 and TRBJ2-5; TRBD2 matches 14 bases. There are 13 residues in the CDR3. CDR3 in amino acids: CASSPPGLAGVNF. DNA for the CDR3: TGTGCCAGCAGTCCTCCGGGACTAGCGGGGGTTAACTTC.

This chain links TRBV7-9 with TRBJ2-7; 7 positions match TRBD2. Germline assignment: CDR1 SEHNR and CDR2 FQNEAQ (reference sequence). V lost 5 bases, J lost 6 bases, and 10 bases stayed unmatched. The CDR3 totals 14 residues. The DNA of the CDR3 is TGTGCCAGCAGCGGATCGGGGGGACGAGGCGAGCAGTACTTC. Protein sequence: CASSGSGGRGEQYF.

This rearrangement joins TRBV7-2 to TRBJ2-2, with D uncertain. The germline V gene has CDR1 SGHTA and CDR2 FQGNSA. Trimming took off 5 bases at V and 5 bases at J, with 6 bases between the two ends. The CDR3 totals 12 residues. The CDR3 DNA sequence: TGTGCCAGCAGCCCCGGGACCGGGGAGCTGTTTTTT. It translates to CASSPGTGELFF.

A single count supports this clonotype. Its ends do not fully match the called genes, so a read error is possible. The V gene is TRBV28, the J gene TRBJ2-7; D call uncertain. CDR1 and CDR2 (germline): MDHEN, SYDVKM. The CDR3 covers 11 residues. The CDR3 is CAGSLQYEQYF. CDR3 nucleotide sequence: TGTGCCGGCAGTTTGCAGTACGAGCAGTACTTC.

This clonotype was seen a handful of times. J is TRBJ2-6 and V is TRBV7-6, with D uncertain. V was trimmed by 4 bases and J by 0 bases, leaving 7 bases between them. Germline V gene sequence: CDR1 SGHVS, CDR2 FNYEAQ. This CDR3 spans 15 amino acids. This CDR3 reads CASSSQLSGANVLTF. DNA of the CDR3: TGTGCCAGCAGCTCACAACTCTCTGGGGCCAACGTCCTGACTTTC.

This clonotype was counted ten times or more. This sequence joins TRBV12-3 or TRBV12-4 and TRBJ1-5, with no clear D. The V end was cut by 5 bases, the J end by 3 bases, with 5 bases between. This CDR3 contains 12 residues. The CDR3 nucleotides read TGTGCCAGCAGTCGGGCCAATCAGCCCCAGCATTTT. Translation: CASSRANQPQHF.

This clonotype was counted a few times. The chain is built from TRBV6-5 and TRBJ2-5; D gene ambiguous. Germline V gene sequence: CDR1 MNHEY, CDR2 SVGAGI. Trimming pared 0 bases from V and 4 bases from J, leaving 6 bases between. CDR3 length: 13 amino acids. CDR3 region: CASSYSGGETQYF. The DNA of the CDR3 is TGTGCCAGCAGTTACTCAGGCGGAGAGACCCAGTACTTC.

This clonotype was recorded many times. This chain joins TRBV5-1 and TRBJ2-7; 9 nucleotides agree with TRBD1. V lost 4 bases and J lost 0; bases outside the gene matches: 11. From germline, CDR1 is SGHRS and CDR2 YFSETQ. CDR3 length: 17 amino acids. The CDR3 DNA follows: TGCGCCAGCAGCCAGGGACAGGGCGCGGGAAGCTCCTACGAGCAGTACTTC. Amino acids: CASSQGQGAGSSYEQYF.

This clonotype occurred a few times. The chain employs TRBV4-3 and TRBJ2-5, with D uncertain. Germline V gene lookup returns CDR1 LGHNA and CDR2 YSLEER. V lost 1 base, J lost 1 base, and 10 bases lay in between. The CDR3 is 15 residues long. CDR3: CASSQVWASQETQYF. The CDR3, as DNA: TGCGCCAGCAGCCAAGTCTGGGCATCCCAAGAGACCCAGTACTTC.

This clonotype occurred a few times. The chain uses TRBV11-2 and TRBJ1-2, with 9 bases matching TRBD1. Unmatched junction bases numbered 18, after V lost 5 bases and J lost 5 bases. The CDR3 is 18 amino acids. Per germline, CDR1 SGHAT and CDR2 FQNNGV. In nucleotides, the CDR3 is TGTGCCAGCAGCCGACTCCACGGATGGGACAGGGTGTATTATGGCTACACCTTC. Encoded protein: CASSRLHGWDRVYYGYTF.

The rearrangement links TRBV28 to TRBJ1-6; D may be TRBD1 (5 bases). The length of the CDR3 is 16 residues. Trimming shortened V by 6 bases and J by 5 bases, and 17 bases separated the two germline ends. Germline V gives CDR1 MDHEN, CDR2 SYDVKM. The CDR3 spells CASRGTDRENNSPLHF. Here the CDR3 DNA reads TGTGCCAGCAGGGGGACCGACAGAGAGAATAATTCACCCCTCCACTTT.

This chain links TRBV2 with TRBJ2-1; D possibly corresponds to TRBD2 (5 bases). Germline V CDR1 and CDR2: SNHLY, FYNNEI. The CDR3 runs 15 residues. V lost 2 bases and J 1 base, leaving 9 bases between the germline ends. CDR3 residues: CASSERESSYNEQFF. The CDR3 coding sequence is TGTGCCAGCAGTGAAAGGGAGAGTTCCTACAATGAGCAGTTCTTC.

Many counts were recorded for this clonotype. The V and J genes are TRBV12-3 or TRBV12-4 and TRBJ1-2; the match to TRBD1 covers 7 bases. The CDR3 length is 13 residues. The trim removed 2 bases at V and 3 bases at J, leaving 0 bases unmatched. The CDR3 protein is CASSLTGDYGYTF. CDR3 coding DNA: TGTGCCAGCAGTTTAACAGGGGACTATGGCTACACCTTC.

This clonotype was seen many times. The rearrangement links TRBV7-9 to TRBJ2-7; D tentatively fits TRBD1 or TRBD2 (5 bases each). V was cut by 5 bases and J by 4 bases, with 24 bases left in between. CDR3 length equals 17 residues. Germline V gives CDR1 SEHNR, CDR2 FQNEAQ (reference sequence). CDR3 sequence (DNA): TGTGCCAGCAGCCCAAGATCAGGGAAGCTAGCCTCTTACGAGCAGTACTTC. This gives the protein CASSPRSGKLASYEQYF.

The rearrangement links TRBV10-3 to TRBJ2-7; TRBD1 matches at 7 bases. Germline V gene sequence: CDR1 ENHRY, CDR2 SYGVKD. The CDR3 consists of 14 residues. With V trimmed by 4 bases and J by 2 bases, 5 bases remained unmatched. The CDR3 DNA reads TGTGCCATCAGTGGGGGACAGAGTACCTACGAGCAGTACTTC. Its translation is CAISGGQSTYEQYF.

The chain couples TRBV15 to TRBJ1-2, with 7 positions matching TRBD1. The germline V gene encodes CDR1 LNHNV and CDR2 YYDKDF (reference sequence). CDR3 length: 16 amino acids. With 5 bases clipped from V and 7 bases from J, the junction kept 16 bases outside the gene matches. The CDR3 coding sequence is TGTGCCACCAGCGGACCTTCGGGACAGCCCTCTCGTGGCTACACCTTC. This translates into CATSGPSGQPSRGYTF.

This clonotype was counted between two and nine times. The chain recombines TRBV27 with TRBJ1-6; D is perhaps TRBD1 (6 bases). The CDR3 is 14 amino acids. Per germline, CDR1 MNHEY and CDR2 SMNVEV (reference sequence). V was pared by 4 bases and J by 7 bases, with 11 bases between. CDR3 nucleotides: TGTGCCAGCAGTTGGGGACAATCAAATTCACCCCTCCACTTT. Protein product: CASSWGQSNSPLHF.